This entry describes one T cell receptor (beta chain). The antigen remains undetermined. The protocol was immunoSEQ multiplex PCR, while the TCRdb copy is restricted to in-frame clones and leaves out a portion. The table records 46,000 or so clones, approximately 80% of them present only once. These data are taken from a study of Ad26.COV2.S vaccination and SARS-CoV-2 variants. The CDR3 extends over 12 amino acids. CDR1 MDHEN and CDR2 SYDVKM come from the germline V gene. The ends were cut back, 8 bases at V and 5 bases at J, with 13 bases in the middle. Study outcomes and limitations: Comparability of non-spike TCR breadth was observed across vaccine and placebo recipients.

This chain joins TRBV28 and TRBJ2-7; D not resolved. Here the sequenced sample was peripheral blood, taken after recovery from COVID-19. The receptor comes from a human donor who had recovered from COVID-19. The CDR3 reads CASYLEENEQYF. The CDR3 DNA reads TGTGCCAGCTATTTAGAGGAAAACGAGCAGTACTTC.